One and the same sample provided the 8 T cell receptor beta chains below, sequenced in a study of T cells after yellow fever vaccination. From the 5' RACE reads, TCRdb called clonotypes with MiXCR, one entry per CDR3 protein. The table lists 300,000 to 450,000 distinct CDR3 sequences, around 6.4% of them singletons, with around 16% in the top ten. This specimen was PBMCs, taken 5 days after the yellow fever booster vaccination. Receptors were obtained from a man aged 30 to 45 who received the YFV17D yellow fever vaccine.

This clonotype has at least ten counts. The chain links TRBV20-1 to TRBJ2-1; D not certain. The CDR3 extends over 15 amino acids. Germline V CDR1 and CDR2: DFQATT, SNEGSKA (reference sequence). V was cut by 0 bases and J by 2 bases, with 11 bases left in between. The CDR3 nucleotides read TGCAGTGCTAGAGATTTGGGCCGAGCCTACAATGAGCAGTTCTTC. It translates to CSARDLGRAYNEQFF.

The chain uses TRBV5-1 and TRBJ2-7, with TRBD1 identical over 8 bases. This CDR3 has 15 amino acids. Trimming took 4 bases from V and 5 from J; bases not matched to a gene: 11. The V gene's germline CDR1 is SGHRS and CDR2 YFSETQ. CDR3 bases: TGCGCCAGCAGCACCCAGACAGGGGTCGGAAACGAGCAGTACTTC. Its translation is CASSTQTGVGNEQYF.

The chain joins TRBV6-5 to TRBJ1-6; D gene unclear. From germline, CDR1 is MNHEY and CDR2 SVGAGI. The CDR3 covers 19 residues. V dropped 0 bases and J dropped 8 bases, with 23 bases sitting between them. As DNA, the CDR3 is TGTGCCAGCAGTTACTCCGCCCGTCGGCTGGACCTTAGTGATTCACCCCTCCACTTT. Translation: CASSYSARRLDLSDSPLHF.

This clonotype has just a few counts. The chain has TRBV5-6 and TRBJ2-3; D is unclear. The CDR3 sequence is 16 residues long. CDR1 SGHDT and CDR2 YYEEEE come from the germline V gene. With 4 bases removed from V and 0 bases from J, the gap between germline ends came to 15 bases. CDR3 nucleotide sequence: TGTGCCAGCAGCCTCGTCGCCCTCACTAGCACAGATACGCAGTATTTT. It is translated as CASSLVALTSTDTQYF.

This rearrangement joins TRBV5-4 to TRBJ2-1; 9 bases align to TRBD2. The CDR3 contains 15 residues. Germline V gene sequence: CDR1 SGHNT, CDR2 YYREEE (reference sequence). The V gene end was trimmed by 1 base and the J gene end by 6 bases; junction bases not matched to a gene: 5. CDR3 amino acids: CASSLLSGSGNEQFF. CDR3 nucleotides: TGTGCCAGCAGCTTGCTTAGCGGGAGTGGCAATGAGCAGTTCTTC. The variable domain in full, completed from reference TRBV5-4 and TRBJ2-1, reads ETGVTQSPTHLIKTRGQQVTLRCSSQSGHNTVSWYQQALGQGPQFIFQYYREEENGRGNFPPRFSGLQFPNYSSELNVNALELDDSALYLCASSLLSGSGNEQFFGPGTRLTVL.

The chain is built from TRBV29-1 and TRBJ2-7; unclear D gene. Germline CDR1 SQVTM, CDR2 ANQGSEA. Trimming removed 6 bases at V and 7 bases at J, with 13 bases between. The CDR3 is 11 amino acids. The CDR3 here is CSVETSFEQYF. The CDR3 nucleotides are TGCAGCGTCGAGACGAGTTTTGAGCAGTACTTC.

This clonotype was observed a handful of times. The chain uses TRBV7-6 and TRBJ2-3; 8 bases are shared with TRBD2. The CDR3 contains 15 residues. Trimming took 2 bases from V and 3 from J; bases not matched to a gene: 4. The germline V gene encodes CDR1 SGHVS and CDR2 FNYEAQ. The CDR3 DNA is TGTGCCAGCAGCTTATCGGGAGGGCCGACAGATACGCAGTATTTT. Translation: CASSLSGGPTDTQYF.

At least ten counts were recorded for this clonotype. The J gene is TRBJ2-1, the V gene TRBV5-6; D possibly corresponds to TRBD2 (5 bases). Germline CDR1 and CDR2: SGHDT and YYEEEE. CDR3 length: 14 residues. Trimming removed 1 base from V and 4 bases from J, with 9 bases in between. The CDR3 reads CASSLLRAYNEQFF. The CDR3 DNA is TGTGCCAGCAGCTTGTTGAGGGCTTACAATGAGCAGTTCTTC. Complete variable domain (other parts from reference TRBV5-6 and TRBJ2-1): DAGVTQSPTHLIKTRGQQVTLRCSPKSGHDTVSWYQQALGQGPQFIFQYYEEEERQRGNFPDRFSGHQFPNYSSELNVNALLLGDSALYLCASSLLRAYNEQFFGPGTRLTVL.